The rows below give T cell receptor beta chains drawn from one sample of a study of cytomegalovirus exposure and HLA in healthy donors. TCRdb's copy holds only in-frame clones and misses some; the assay was immunoSEQ multiplex PCR. The repertoire holds approximately 69,000 clones, with more than 75% as singletons. Material for sequencing was PBMCs. The receptors shown here come from a man between 18 and 29 years old in good health and CMV-seronegative. The CDR3 runs from the conserved cysteine through the conserved F or W. The order of the fields is V gene, J gene, clone size, D gene, CDR3 protein, CDR3 DNA. D genes are given only for firm matches. The listing skips clone size in some rows; elsewhere it reads once, few, many or a size class.

>TRBV18|TRBJ1-4|-|-
CASSRAGTKGEKLFF
TGTGCCAGCTCACGCGCCGGGACAAAGGGCGAAAAACTGTTTTTT
>TRBV29-1|TRBJ1-1|-|-
CSVEDSGNINTEAFF
TGCAGCGTTGAAGATTCGGGGAATATTAACACTGAAGCTTTCTTT
>TRBV2|TRBJ2-1|-|TRBD1
CAPGGDRVANEQFF
TGTGCCCCCGGAGGGGACAGGGTCGCCAATGAGCAGTTCTTC
>TRBV6-5|TRBJ2-2|-|-
CASSPRRGTGELFF
TGTGCCAGCAGTCCGCGCAGGGGCACCGGGGAGCTGTTTTTT
>TRBV5-8|TRBJ1-2|-|-
CASSLVKGSNYGYTF
TGTGCCAGCAGCTTGGTAAAGGGGTCTAACTATGGCTATACCTTC
>TRBV9|TRBJ2-1|-|TRBD2
CASSAGGNRNNEQFF
TGTGCCAGCAGCGCCGGGGGGAACAGGAACAATGAGCAGTTCTTC
>TRBV15|TRBJ2-3|-|-
CATSREGHPTDTQYF
TGTGCCACCAGCCGAGAGGGACATCCCACAGATACGCAGTATTTT
>TRBV5-1|TRBJ2-5|-|TRBD1
CASSLVGTGQETQYF
TGCGCCAGCAGCTTGGTCGGGACAGGTCAAGAGACCCAGTACTTC
>TRBV28|TRBJ1-2|-|-
CASSPAGQNYGYTF
TGTGCCAGCAGTCCAGCAGGGCAAAACTATGGCTACACCTTC
>TRBV5-1|TRBJ1-1|-|-
CASSFGSREAEAFF
TGCGCCAGCAGCTTTGGGAGCAGGGAGGCTGAAGCTTTCTTT
>TRBV29-1|TRBJ1-2|-|TRBD1
CSAGQGRDYGYTF
TGCAGCGCTGGACAGGGCCGCGACTATGGCTACACCTTC
>TRBV7-2|TRBJ1-6|-|-
CASSLANLQTSNSPLHF
TGTGCCAGCAGCTTAGCAAATTTACAGACAAGTAATTCACCCCTCCACTTT
>TRBV27|TRBJ1-4|-|-
CASSDPLAGNEKLFF
TGTGCCAGCAGCGATCCCCTGGCAGGGAATGAAAAACTGTTTTTT
>TRBV5-6|TRBJ2-5|-|TRBD1
CASSSGGWGETQYF
TGTGCCAGCAGCTCAGGGGGCTGGGGAGAGACCCAGTACTTC
>TRBV9|TRBJ2-7|-|-
CASSRSQKPYEQYF
TGTGCCAGCAGCCGGTCACAGAAGCCCTACGAGCAGTACTTC
>TRBV19|TRBJ2-2|-|TRBD2
CASKGGGGNTGELFF
TGTGCCAGTAAAGGCGGGGGGGGGAACACCGGGGAGCTGTTTTTT
>TRBV6-5|TRBJ1-5|-|TRBD1
CASSYSRGHSNQPQHF
TGTGCCAGCAGTTACTCCAGGGGGCATAGCAATCAGCCCCAGCATTTT
>TRBV7-6|TRBJ2-7|medium-sized|-
CASSDDIYEQYF
TGTGCCAGCAGCGATGACATATACGAGCAGTACTTC
>TRBV6-6|TRBJ2-7|-|TRBD2
CASTSGGAVLEQYF
TGTGCCAGCACTAGCGGGGGGGCCGTACTCGAGCAGTACTTC
>TRBV27|TRBJ2-2|-|-
CASSPFGGNTGELFF
TGTGCCAGCAGTCCCTTCGGGGGTAACACCGGGGAGCTGTTTTTT
>TRBV6-1|TRBJ2-5|-|TRBD1
CASSEAGGQGLWETQYF
TGTGCCAGCAGTGAAGCGGGGGGACAGGGTCTGTGGGAGACCCAGTACTTC
>TRBV10-2|TRBJ2-1|few|-
CASKGAYNEQFF
TGCGCCAGCAAGGGAGCCTACAATGAGCAGTTCTTC
>TRBV6-1|TRBJ1-5|few|TRBD1
CASSEPRGPNQPQHF
TGTGCCAGCAGTGAGCCCAGGGGGCCCAATCAGCCCCAGCATTTT
>TRBV6-4|TRBJ1-6|-|TRBD1
CASRGQGRNSPLHF
TGTGCCAGCAGAGGACAGGGAAGGAATTCACCCCTCCACTTT
>TRBV5-1|TRBJ1-4|-|TRBD1
CASSRGTGSTTNEKLFF
TGCGCCAGCAGCCGAGGGACAGGGAGCACAACTAATGAAAAACTGTTTTTT
>TRBV28|TRBJ1-2|-|-
CASRGRRGEGYGYTF
TGTGCCAGCAGGGGTAGACGGGGGGAGGGCTATGGCTACACCTTC
>TRBV30|TRBJ1-1|-|TRBD1
CAWGDRETEAFF
TGTGCCTGGGGGGACAGGGAGACTGAAGCTTTCTTT
>TRBV14|TRBJ2-5|few|-
CASTLNQQETQYF
TGTGCCAGCACCCTAAATCAACAAGAGACCCAGTACTTC
>TRBV13|TRBJ2-7|-|TRBD1
CASSYRDSSSYEQYF
TGTGCCAGCAGCTACCGGGACAGTAGCTCCTACGAGCAGTACTTC
>TRBV28|TRBJ1-4|few|TRBD1
CASSSDRVLLATNEKLFF
TGTGCCAGCAGTTCCGACAGGGTACTACTTGCAACTAATGAAAAACTGTTTTTT
>TRBV7-9|TRBJ1-5|-|TRBD1
CASSLGDRGQPQHF
TGTGCCAGCAGCTTAGGGGACAGGGGACAGCCCCAGCATTTT
>TRBV6-1|TRBJ1-5|-|-
CASTEGWQPQHF
TGTGCCAGCACTGAGGGCTGGCAGCCCCAGCATTTT
>TRBV18|TRBJ2-1|-|TRBD1
CASSPGQGRIHGEQFF
TGTGCCAGCTCACCTGGACAGGGAAGGATTCACGGTGAGCAGTTCTTC
>TRBV9|TRBJ2-3|-|-
CASEEESTDTQYF
TGTGCCAGCGAGGAGGAAAGCACAGATACGCAGTATTTT
>TRBV6-6|TRBJ1-6|-|-
CASSYLSGGEWSPLHF
TGTGCCAGCAGTTACCTCTCGGGAGGGGAGTGGTCACCCCTCCACTTT
>TRBV6-1|TRBJ1-5|-|TRBD1
CASSIDRGGNQPQHF
TGTGCCAGCAGCATTGACAGGGGTGGCAATCAGCCCCAGCATTTT
>TRBV2|TRBJ1-6|-|-
CASTQPNSPLHF
TGTGCCAGCACACAGCCGAATTCACCCCTCCACTTT
>TRBV5-8|TRBJ2-5|once|TRBD1
CASSLVGTGRETQYF
TGTGCCAGCAGCTTGGTCGGGACAGGGCGAGAGACCCAGTACTTC
>TRBV6-5|TRBJ1-5|-|TRBD1
CASSSLDRGNQPQHF
TGTGCCAGCAGTTCGCTAGACAGGGGCAATCAGCCCCAGCATTTT
>TRBV6-1|TRBJ1-5|-|-
CASCLADQPQHF
TGTGCCAGCTGCCTGGCCGATCAGCCCCAGCATTTT
>TRBV6-4|TRBJ2-2|-|-
CASSGRLNTGELFF
TGTGCCAGCAGTGGCAGATTAAACACCGGGGAGCTGTTTTTT
>TRBV6-1|TRBJ2-7|-|TRBD1
CASIQGAYEQYF
TGTGCCAGCATCCAGGGGGCCTACGAGCAGTACTTC
>TRBV7-2|TRBJ1-2|-|-
CASSLERGMGYGYTF
TGTGCCAGCAGCTTAGAACGGGGGATGGGGTATGGCTACACCTTC
>TRBV6-6|TRBJ2-1|-|-
CASKDGSSYNEQFF
TGTGCCAGCAAGGACGGGAGCTCCTACAATGAGCAGTTCTTC
>TRBV7-9|TRBJ2-2|-|-
CASSPKGTPSGTGELFF
TGTGCCAGCAGCCCAAAGGGGACTCCGAGCGGCACCGGGGAGCTGTTTTTT
>TRBV5-5|TRBJ2-7|-|TRBD1
CASSLGTTGTGSYEQYF
TGTGCCAGCAGCTTGGGGACCACCGGGACAGGGAGTTACGAGCAGTACTTC
>TRBV29-1|TRBJ1-6|-|TRBD1
CSVGDRVNSPLHF
TGCAGCGTGGGTGACAGGGTGAATTCACCCCTCCACTTT
>TRBV28|TRBJ2-2|-|-
CASRYGSSTGELFF
TGTGCCAGCAGATATGGCTCGTCCACCGGGGAGCTGTTTTTT
>TRBV5-4|TRBJ2-5|-|TRBD2
CASIGTSGGSEETQYF
TGTGCCAGCATCGGGACTAGCGGGGGGTCCGAGGAGACCCAGTACTTC
>TRBV29-1|TRBJ1-2|-|TRBD1
CSVGQGADYGYTF
TGCAGCGTTGGGCAGGGGGCAGACTATGGCTACACCTTC
>TRBV19|TRBJ2-1|-|TRBD2
CASSMGLAGNSYNEQFF
TGTGCCAGTAGTATGGGACTAGCGGGGAACTCCTACAATGAGCAGTTCTTC
>TRBV5-1|TRBJ2-1|once|-
CASSLDRGGALEQFF
TGCGCCAGCAGCTTGGATCGTGGGGGGGCCCTTGAGCAGTTCTTC
>TRBV28|TRBJ1-1|-|TRBD1
CASIRGDRAFRTNTEAFF
TGTGCCAGCATCCGCGGGGACAGGGCTTTTCGCACCAACACTGAAGCTTTCTTT
>TRBV9|TRBJ2-5|-|-
CASSVAVLAGDGQYF
TGTGCCAGCAGCGTAGCTGTACTAGCTGGGGATGGGCAGTACTTC
>TRBV28|TRBJ1-1|-|TRBD1
CASSIQGVGTEAFF
TGTGCCAGCAGTATACAGGGGGTGGGCACTGAAGCTTTCTTT
>TRBV2|TRBJ1-6|-|TRBD1
CASGGTGGLGSPLHF
TGTGCCAGCGGGGGGACAGGGGGTCTGGGTTCACCCCTCCACTTT
>TRBV19|TRBJ1-5|-|-
CASSDRTSNQPQHF
TGTGCCAGTAGCGACAGGACTAGCAATCAGCCCCAGCATTTT
>TRBV11-1|TRBJ1-2|-|TRBD1
CASSPDRDYGYTF
TGTGCCAGCAGCCCGGACAGGGACTATGGCTACACCTTC
>TRBV5-1|TRBJ1-3|-|TRBD1
CASSITGDKNTIYF
TGCGCCAGCTCAATTACAGGGGACAAAAACACCATATATTTT